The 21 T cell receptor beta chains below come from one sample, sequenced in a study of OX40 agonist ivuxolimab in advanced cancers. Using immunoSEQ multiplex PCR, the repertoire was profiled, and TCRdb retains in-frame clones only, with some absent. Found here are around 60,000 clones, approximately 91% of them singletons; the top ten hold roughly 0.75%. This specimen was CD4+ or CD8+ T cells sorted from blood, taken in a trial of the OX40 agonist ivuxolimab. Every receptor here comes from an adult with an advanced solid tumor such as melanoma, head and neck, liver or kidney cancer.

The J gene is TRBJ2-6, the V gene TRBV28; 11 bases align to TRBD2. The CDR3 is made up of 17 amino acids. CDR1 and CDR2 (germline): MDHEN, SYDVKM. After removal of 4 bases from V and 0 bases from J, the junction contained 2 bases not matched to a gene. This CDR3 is CASSSLAGGSGANVLTF. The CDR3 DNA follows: TGTGCCAGCAGTTCCCTAGCGGGGGGCTCTGGGGCCAACGTCCTGACTTTC.

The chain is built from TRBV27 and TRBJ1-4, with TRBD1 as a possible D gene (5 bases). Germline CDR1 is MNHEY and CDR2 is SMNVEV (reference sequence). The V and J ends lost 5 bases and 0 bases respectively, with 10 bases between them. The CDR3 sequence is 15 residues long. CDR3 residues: CASSRQFATNEKLFF. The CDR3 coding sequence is TGTGCCAGCAGTCGACAGTTTGCAACTAATGAAAAACTGTTTTTT.

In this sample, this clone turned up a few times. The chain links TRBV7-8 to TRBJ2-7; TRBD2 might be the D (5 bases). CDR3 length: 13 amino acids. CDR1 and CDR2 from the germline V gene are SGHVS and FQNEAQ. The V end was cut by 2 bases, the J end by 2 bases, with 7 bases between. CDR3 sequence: CASSLTGTYEQYF. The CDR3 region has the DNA TGTGCCAGCAGCTTAACGGGGACCTACGAGCAGTACTTC.

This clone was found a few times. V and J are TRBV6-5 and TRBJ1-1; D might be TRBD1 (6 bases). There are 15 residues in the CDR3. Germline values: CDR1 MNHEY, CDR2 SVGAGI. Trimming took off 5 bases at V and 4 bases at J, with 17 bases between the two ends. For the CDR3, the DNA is TGTGCCAGCAGTCCCAGGGGCCGCCTCGGCACTGAAGCTTTCTTT. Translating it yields CASSPRGRLGTEAFF.

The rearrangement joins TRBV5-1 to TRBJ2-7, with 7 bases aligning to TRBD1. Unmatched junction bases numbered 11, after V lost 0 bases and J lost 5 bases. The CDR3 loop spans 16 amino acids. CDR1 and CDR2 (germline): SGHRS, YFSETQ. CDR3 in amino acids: CASSLGPRQGRNEQYF. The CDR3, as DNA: TGCGCCAGCAGCTTGGGCCCCCGACAGGGACGCAACGAGCAGTACTTC.

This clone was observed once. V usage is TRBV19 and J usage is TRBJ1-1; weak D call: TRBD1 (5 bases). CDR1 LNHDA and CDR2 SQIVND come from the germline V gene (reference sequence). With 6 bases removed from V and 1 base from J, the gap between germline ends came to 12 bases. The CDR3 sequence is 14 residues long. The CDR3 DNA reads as TGTGCCAGTAGGGGAAGGGGCTGGAACACTGAAGCTTTCTTT. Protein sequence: CASRGRGWNTEAFF.

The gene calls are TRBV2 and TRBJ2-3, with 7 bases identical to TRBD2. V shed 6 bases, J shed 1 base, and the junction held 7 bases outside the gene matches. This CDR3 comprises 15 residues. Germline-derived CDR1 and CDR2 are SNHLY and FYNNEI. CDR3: CASRFTSVGTDTQYF. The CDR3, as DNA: TGTGCCAGCAGGTTCACTAGCGTGGGCACAGATACGCAGTATTTT.

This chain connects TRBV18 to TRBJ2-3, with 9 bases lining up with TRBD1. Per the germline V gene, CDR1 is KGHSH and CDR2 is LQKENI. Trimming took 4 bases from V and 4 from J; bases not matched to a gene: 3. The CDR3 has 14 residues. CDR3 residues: CASSQDRGADTQYF. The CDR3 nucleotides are TGTGCCAGCTCACAGGACAGGGGCGCAGATACGCAGTATTTT.

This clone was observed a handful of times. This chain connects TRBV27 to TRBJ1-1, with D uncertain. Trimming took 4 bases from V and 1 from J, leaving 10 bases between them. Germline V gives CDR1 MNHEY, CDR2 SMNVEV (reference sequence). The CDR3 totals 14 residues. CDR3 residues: CASSSVRGNTEAFF. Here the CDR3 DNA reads TGTGCCAGCAGTTCCGTCCGGGGGAACACTGAAGCTTTCTTT.

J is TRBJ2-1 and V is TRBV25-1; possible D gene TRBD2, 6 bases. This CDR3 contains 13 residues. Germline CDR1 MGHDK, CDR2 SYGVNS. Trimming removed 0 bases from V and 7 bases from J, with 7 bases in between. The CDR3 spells CASSEYGGNEQFF. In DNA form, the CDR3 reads TGTGCCAGCAGTGAATATGGGGGGAATGAGCAGTTCTTC. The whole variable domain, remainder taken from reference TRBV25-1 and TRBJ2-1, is EADIYQTPRYLVIGTGKKITLECSQTMGHDKMYWYQQDPGMELHLIHYSYGVNSTEKGDLSSESTVSRIRTEHFPLTLESARPSHTSQYLCASSEYGGNEQFFGPGTRLTVL.

CDR3 nucleotides: TGTGCCAGCAGCGGGGGAAAGCAGGACTACAATGAGCAGTTCTTC. It is translated as CASSGGKQDYNEQFF. The chain is built from TRBV5-4 and TRBJ2-1, with D tentatively TRBD1 or TRBD2 (5 bases each). The CDR3 is 15 amino acids. V gave up 4 bases and J gave up 3 bases, with 14 bases separating them. The germline gives CDR1 SGHNT, CDR2 YYREEE (reference sequence).

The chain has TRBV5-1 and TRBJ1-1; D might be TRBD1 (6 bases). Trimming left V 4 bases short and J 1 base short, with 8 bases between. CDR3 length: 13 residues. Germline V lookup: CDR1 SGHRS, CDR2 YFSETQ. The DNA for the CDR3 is TGCGCCAGCAGCGAACAGGGGAACACTGAAGCTTTCTTT. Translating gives CASSEQGNTEAFF.

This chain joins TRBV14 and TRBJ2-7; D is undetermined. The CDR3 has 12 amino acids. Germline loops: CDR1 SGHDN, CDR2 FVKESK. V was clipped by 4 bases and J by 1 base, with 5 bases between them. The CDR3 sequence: CASSLSSYEQYF. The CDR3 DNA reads TGTGCCAGCAGCCTGTCATCCTACGAGCAGTACTTC.

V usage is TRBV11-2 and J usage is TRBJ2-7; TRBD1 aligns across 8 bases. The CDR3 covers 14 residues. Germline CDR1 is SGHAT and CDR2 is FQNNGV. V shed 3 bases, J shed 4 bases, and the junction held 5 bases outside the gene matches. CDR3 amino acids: CASSFDRGEYEQYF. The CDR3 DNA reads TGTGCCAGCAGCTTCGACAGGGGTGAATACGAGCAGTACTTC.

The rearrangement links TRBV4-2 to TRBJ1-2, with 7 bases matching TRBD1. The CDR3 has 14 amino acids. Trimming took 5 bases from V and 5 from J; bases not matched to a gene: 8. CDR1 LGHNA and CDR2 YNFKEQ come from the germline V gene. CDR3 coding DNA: TGTGCCAGCAGCATGCCGACAGGGAAGTATGGCTACACCTTC. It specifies CASSMPTGKYGYTF.

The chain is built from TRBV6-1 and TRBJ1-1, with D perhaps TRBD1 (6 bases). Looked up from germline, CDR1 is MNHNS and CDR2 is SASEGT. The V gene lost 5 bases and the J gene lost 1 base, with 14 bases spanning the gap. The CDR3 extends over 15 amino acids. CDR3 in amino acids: CASSFDRSGNTEAFF. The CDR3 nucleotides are TGTGCCAGCAGTTTCGACAGGTCAGGGAACACTGAAGCTTTCTTT.

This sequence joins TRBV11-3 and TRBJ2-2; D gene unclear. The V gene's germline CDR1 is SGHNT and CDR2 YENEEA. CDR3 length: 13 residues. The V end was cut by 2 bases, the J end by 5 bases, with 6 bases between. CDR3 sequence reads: CASSLTPTGELFF. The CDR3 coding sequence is TGTGCCAGCAGCTTAACGCCTACCGGGGAGCTGTTTTTT.

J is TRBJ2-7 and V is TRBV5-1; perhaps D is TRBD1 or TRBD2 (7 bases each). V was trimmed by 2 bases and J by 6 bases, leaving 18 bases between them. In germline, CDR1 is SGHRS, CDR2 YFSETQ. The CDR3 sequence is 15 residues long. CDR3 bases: TGCGCCAGCAGCTTTAGTCCAGGGGGAGGGGGCGAGCAGTACTTC. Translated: CASSFSPGGGGEQYF.

The CDR3 spells CASSEALLGLAGGGTDTQYF. The CDR3 nucleotides are TGTGCCAGCAGTGAAGCGCTCCTGGGACTAGCGGGAGGAGGTACAGATACGCAGTATTTT. J is TRBJ2-3 and V is TRBV6-1; 15 bases are shared with TRBD2. With V trimmed by 0 bases and J by 3 bases, 10 bases remained unmatched. The germline V gene has CDR1 MNHNS and CDR2 SASEGT. This CDR3 is built from 20 residues.

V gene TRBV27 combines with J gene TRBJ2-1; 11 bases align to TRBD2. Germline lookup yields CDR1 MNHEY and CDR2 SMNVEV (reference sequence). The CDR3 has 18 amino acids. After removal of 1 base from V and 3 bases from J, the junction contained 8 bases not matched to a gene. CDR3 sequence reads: CASSLLAGGPDDYNEQFF. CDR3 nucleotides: TGTGCCAGCAGTTTATTAGCGGGGGGGCCGGATGACTACAATGAGCAGTTCTTC.

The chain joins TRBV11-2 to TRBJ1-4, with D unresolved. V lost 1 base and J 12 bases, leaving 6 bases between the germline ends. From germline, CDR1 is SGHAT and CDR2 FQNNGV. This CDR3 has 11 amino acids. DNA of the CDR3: TGTGCCAGCAGCTTAGGGGAGGAACTGTTTTTT. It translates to CASSLGEELFF.